This TCR beta chain is from a study of blood T cells in healthy people across ages. CDR3 length equals 15 residues. V was trimmed by 3 bases and J by 3 bases, leaving 18 bases between them. Germline CDR1 reads DFQATT; CDR2 reads SNEGSKA (reference sequence). A second PCR of 7 to 11 cycles used a sample-barcoded 5' primer and a J-beta primer mix. From the 5' RACE reads, TCRdb called clonotypes with MiXCR, one entry per CDR3 protein. This table holds 650,000 to 1,000,000 distinct CDR3 sequences, under 40% found once. The sequencing input was blood. The clonotype comes from a man in his late teens or twenties in good health. The chain is built from TRBV20-1 and TRBJ2-7; D possibly corresponds to TRBD1 (6 bases). CDR3 in DNA: TGCAGTGCTAGTCCCGAGGGGGAAATTGGCTACGAGCAGTACTTC. The encoded protein is CSASPEGEIGYEQYF.